What follows is one T cell receptor beta chain and its context. The entry originates in a study of human CD8 memory T cell subsets. The CDR3 consists of 13 residues. The germline gives CDR1 SGHVS, CDR2 FNYEAQ. TPEX cells were exhausted-like CCR7+ PD-1+ TIGIT+ early memory CD8+ T cells. TCR beta libraries were made by UMI-labeled 5' RACE. Reanalyzing the 5' RACE reads, TCRdb keeps one entry per CDR3 protein, without DNA. There are some 10,000 distinct CDR3 sequences in the sample, with about 19% held by the top ten. This TCR came from a human donor in good health. The rearrangement links TRBV7-6 to TRBJ2-3. Sequenced sample: CD8+ T cells from PBMCs. The CDR3: CASSLASTDTQYF.